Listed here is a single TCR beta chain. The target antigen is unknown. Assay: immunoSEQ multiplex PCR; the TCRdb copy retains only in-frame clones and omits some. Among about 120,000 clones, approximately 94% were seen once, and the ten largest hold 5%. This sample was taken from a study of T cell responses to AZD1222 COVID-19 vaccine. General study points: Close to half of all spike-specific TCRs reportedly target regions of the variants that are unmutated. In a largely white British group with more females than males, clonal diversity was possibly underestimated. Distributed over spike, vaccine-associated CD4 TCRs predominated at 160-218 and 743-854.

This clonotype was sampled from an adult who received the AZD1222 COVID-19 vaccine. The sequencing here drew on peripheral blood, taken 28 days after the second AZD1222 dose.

In DNA, the CDR3 is TGTGCCAGCAGTTACTTTGGGACAGGGAGGCGCGAGCAGTACTTC. This translates into CASSYFGTGRREQYF. This sequence joins TRBV6-5 and TRBJ2-7; TRBD1 agrees at 9 bases. The CDR3 is made up of 15 amino acids. Germline lookup yields CDR1 MNHEY and CDR2 SVGAGI. Germline trimming cut 1 base from V and 6 bases from J; bases unmatched to any gene: 7.